The present TCR beta chain was sequenced within a study of blood T cell repertoires in COVID-19. The overall study: COVID-19 samples collected from the United States, Italy and Spain covered acute and convalescent phases. In each case, the material was cDNA or gDNA derived from T cells, B-cell-depleted T cells, or PBMCs.

Germline V lookup: CDR1 SGHDN, CDR2 FVKESK. The CDR3 is 13 amino acids. V lost 1 base and J lost 5, with 8 bases in between. In the authors' methods: Nucleated cell counts were estimated from reference gene primer amplification. The data were produced by immunoSEQ multiplex PCR, yet TCRdb's version contains in-frame clones alone and is incomplete. That table gives V, J and clone size, and the DNA gave D and trimming. This sample yields 95,000 to 120,000 clones, of which around nine tenths are seen a single time; 8.4% belongs to the top ten. Sample: peripheral blood. The chain carries TRBV14 and TRBJ2-5; tentative D call: TRBD2 (5 bases). The receptor was isolated from a woman in her 70s who had recovered from COVID-19. CDR3 sequence: CASSQAGIETQYF. The DNA of the CDR3 is TGTGCCAGCAGCCAAGCGGGAATCGAGACCCAGTACTTC.